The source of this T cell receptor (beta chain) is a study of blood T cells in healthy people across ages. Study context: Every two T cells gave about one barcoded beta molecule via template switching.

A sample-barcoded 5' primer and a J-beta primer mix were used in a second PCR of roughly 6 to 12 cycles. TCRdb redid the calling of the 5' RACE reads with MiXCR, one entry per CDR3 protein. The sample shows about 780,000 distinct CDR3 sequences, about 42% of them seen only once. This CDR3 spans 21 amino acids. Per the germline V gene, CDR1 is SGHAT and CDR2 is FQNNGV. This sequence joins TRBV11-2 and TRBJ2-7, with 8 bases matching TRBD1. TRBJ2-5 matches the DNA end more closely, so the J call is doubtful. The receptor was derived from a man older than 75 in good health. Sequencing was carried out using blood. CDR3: CASSLYLGQGPMMGRRETQYF. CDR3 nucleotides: TGTGCCAGCAGCTTATATCTAGGACAGGGACCCATGATGGGGCGGCGGGAGACCCAGTACTTC.